This T cell receptor (beta chain) appears in the sequencing data of a study of beta chain features in type 1 diabetes. Study context: In age, gender and cell yields, patients were similar to healthy donors. Study observations and caveats: Any role of HLA type in TCRB rearrangement remained unresolved here. Type 1 diabetes patients had moderately but significantly shorter TCRB CDR3s in all four CD4+ subsets.

Based on CD45RO/CCR7/CD25/CD127/CD95/CD27, CD4+ regulatory, stem cell-like memory, naive and central memory cells were sorted. Germline V gene data show CDR1 as LNHNV and CDR2 as YYDKDF (reference sequence). This CDR3 comprises 13 residues. Losses at the gene ends were 4 bases for V and 4 bases for J; bases not matched to a gene: 1. This clone was seen a handful of times. As yet, its antigen is unknown. Reverse transcription of all isolated RNA meant that expressed TCRB transcripts were sequenced. Only in-frame clones appear in the TCRdb table, and some are missing; sequencing was by immunoSEQ multiplex PCR. The sample consists of about 700,000 clones, roughly 13% of them appearing once.

The chain is built from TRBV15 and TRBJ1-2; 9 positions agree with TRBD1. The receptor was isolated from a man in his late teens or twenties with type 1 diabetes. The sequenced sample consisted of naive CD4+ T cells from blood. This chain's CDR3 is CATSKTGGYGYTF. DNA of the CDR3: TGTGCCACCAGCAAGACAGGGGGCTATGGCTACACCTTC.